These 10 T cell receptor beta chains came from one sample sequenced in a study of T cells in Graves' hyperthyroidism and ophthalmopathy (dated by TCRdb to between 2018 and 2020). The receptor library was made with multiplex PCR. The sample was run on an Illumina HiSeq 2000. The TCR beta CDR3 regions were amplified from the RNA transcripts. A first-round RT-PCR of the TCR CDR3 used the HTBI primer set with the Qiagen OneStep RT-PCR kit. TCRdb redid the processing of the public reads, applying fastp at Q25 and MiXCR, and retained in-frame beta chains. Each CDR3 protein appears once, grouped with its most common genes and DNA. This sample lists around 620,000 distinct CDR3 sequences; 14% were detected once. The ten most abundant clones make up about 7% of the sample. What was sequenced was blood. Receptors were obtained from a woman between 18 and 29 years old with Graves' ophthalmopathy.

About this clonotype: This may be a read error, as it is one base from a much larger clone. This chain connects TRBV9 to TRBJ1-1; D is possibly TRBD1 (5 bases). V lost 4 bases and J lost 4, with 11 bases in between. The CDR3 length is 13 residues. Germline values: CDR1 SGDLS, CDR2 YYNGEE. In nucleotides, the CDR3 is TGTGCCAGCAGCCACGGGGGGGGCACTGAAGCTTTCTTT. Residues: CASSHGGGTEAFF.

This clonotype was seen a few times. V usage is TRBV6-2 or TRBV6-3 and J usage is TRBJ2-4; unclear D gene. The CDR3 contains 16 residues. The V and J ends lost 3 bases and 0 bases respectively, with 12 bases between them. CDR1 is MNHEY and CDR2 is SVGEGT in the germline V gene. The CDR3 DNA is TGTGCCAGCAGTTATACCGGCCCCTTAGCCAAAAACATTCAGTACTTC. Amino acid sequence: CASSYTGPLAKNIQYF.

This clonotype has a handful of counts. This sequence joins TRBV6-1 and TRBJ1-6, with unresolved D. This CDR3 is 15 amino acids long. Germline V CDR1 and CDR2: MNHNS, SASEGT. Trimming stripped 4 bases from V and 0 bases from J, with 7 bases between. The CDR3 nucleotides are TGTGCCAGCAGTGGGCCCAGCTCCTATAATTCACCCCTCCACTTT. This encodes CASSGPSSYNSPLHF.

In nucleotides, the CDR3 is TGTGCCAGCAGTTTAGAGCTGGGGGCCGACAATGAGCAGTTCTTC. Protein product: CASSLELGADNEQFF. The rearrangement joins TRBV12-3 or TRBV12-4 to TRBJ2-1, with D perhaps TRBD1 (6 bases). The V end was cut by 1 base, the J end by 5 bases, with 12 bases between. The CDR3 is 15 residues long.

This clonotype appeared many times. The rearrangement links TRBV12-3 or TRBV12-4 to TRBJ1-1; D remains unclear. V lost 5 bases and J 2 bases, leaving 6 bases between the germline ends. CDR3 length equals 12 residues. The CDR3 nucleotides read TGTGCCAGCAGTGGCTATAACACTGAAGCTTTCTTT. As protein: CASSGYNTEAFF.

The rearrangement uses TRBV19 and TRBJ1-6; D perhaps matches TRBD1 (5 bases). Between the trimmed V and J ends, which lost 5 bases and 9 bases, there was a span of 14 bases. CDR3 length equals 14 residues. Germline V CDR1 and CDR2: LNHDA, SQIVND (reference sequence). For the CDR3, the DNA is TGTGCCAGTAGTCGAACACCGGGGGGTTCACCCCTCCACTTT. Its protein is CASSRTPGGSPLHF.

The chain combines TRBV29-1 with TRBJ2-1; D may be TRBD1 (5 bases). The V gene lost 3 bases and the J gene lost 2 bases, with 11 bases spanning the gap. Germline V gives CDR1 SQVTM, CDR2 ANQGSEA. The CDR3 runs to 14 residues. The CDR3 is CSVDRQGTYNEQFF. Written as DNA, the CDR3 is TGCAGCGTTGATAGGCAGGGAACCTACAATGAGCAGTTCTTC.

This clonotype was recorded many times. The DNA for the CDR3 is TGTGCCAGCAGCCTAAGCCAGGGTAGCGAGCAGTACTTC. Encoded protein: CASSLSQGSEQYF. The V gene is TRBV11-3, the J gene TRBJ2-7, with D tentatively TRBD1 (5 bases). Trimming removed 5 bases at V and 6 bases at J, with 14 bases between. From germline, CDR1 is SGHNT and CDR2 YENEEA. The CDR3 is made up of 13 amino acids.

This clonotype occurred many times. The J gene is TRBJ1-2, the V gene TRBV12-3 or TRBV12-4, with D possibly matching TRBD1 (5 bases). V lost 6 bases and J 8 bases, leaving 16 bases between the germline ends. The CDR3 runs to 13 residues. CDR3 sequence (DNA): TGTGCCAGCAGAAATGGCGGGACGGCGGGCTACACCTTC. Protein sequence: CASRNGGTAGYTF.

This clonotype was counted only a few times. The rearrangement links TRBV27 to TRBJ2-2, with 12 bases identical to TRBD2. The J segment lost 7 bases and the V segment lost 10 bases, leaving 13 bases of the junction unmatched. CDR1 and CDR2 (germline): MNHEY, SMNVEV (reference sequence). The CDR3 extends over 16 amino acids. CDR3 loop: CATSGRALGVLGELFF. CDR3 bases: TGTGCCACTAGCGGGAGGGCCCTCGGAGTCCTCGGGGAGCTGTTTTTT.